This TCR beta chain is drawn from a study of blood T cell repertoires in COVID-19. Study-wide background: Specimens from acute and convalescent COVID-19 originated in the United States, Italy and Spain. T cells, B-cell-depleted T cells, or PBMCs provided the cDNA or gDNA that served as material.

As processed by the authors: Reference gene primer amplification yielded estimated nucleated cell counts. Assay: immunoSEQ multiplex PCR; the TCRdb copy retains only in-frame clones and omits some. V, J and clone size derive from that table, while D and trimming were established from the DNA sequence. The sample includes roughly 200,000 clones, 85% of them seen just once. Germline values: CDR1 MNHEY, CDR2 SVGEGT. Trimming took 2 bases from V and 3 from J; bases not matched to a gene: 7. The CDR3 runs to 15 residues. This clone was seen more than once but under ten times. This receptor was taken from a person in their 70s with COVID-19, enrolled during active disease. The chain uses TRBV6-2 or TRBV6-3 and TRBJ2-7, with 7 bases identical to TRBD2. Sequenced material: peripheral blood. Here the CDR3 DNA reads TGTGCCAGCAGTTACAGTATTTCGGGGGGCTACGAGCAGTACTTC. It is translated as CASSYSISGGYEQYF.